These 23 T cell receptor beta chains came from one sample sequenced in a study of control samples from healthy donors and cancer patients (dated by TCRdb to 2020 to 2022). The library was made by the immunoSEQ multiplex PCR assay. The immuneACCESS repertoire file appears here via TCRdb, limited to in-frame rearrangements. These files lack a portion of the clones; in checked studies, under half of the deficit traces to unresolved V genes, and the cause of the others is not known. The sample has just over 80,000 clones on record, 85% to 95% of them singletons. Jointly, the top ten make up 4.8% of the sample. Sequencing was done on a sample of blood. The source is a woman between 18 and 29 years old in good health.

The chain has TRBV11-2 and TRBJ1-2; D is unclear. From germline, CDR1 is SGHAT and CDR2 FQNNGV. The CDR3 sequence is 12 residues long. Trimming pared 5 bases from V and 2 bases from J, leaving 6 bases between. CDR3 residues: CASSKDNYGYTF. DNA for the CDR3: TGTGCCAGCAGCAAGGACAACTATGGCTACACCTTC. The complete variable domain, with remaining parts taken from reference TRBV11-2 and TRBJ1-2, reads EAGVAQSPRYKIIEKRQSVAFWCNPISGHATLYWYQQILGQGPKLLIQFQNNGVVDDSQLPKDRFSAERLKGVDSTLKIQPAKLEDSAVYLCASSKDNYGYTFGSGTRLTVV.

V and J are TRBV5-1 and TRBJ2-7; 11 bases align to TRBD2. Trimming removed 0 bases from V and 10 bases from J; junction bases left unmatched: 9. Germline V gene sequence: CDR1 SGHRS, CDR2 YFSETQ. The CDR3 consists of 15 residues. The DNA of the CDR3 is TGCGCCAGCAGCTTGGCAGGGACTAGCGGCACGGCACAGTACTTC. Its protein is CASSLAGTSGTAQYF.

DNA for the CDR3: TGCGCCAGCAGCTTCCCAGGCTCCTACGAGCAGTACTTC. As protein: CASSFPGSYEQYF. The chain uses TRBV5-1 and TRBJ2-7; D gene ambiguous. This CDR3 comprises 13 residues. The germline V gene encodes CDR1 SGHRS and CDR2 YFSETQ. Trimming took 2 bases from V and 0 from J, leaving 6 bases between them.

The chain couples TRBV19 to TRBJ2-4; weak D call: TRBD2 (6 bases). Germline V CDR1 and CDR2: LNHDA, SQIVND (reference sequence). The CDR3 extends over 17 amino acids. The V gene lost 4 bases and the J gene lost 1 base, with 17 bases spanning the gap. The CDR3 region is CASSSLLEGMAKNIQYF. Written as DNA, the CDR3 is TGTGCCAGTAGTAGCCTCTTGGAGGGGATGGCCAAAAACATTCAGTACTTC. The whole variable domain, remainder taken from reference TRBV19 and TRBJ2-4, is DGGITQSPKYLFRKEGQNVTLSCEQNLNHDAMYWYRQDPGQGLRLIYYSQIVNDFQKGDIAEGYSVSREKKESFPLTVTSAQKNPTAFYLCASSSLLEGMAKNIQYFGAGTRLSVL.

This CDR3 reads CASSLNTDTQYF. In DNA form, the CDR3 reads TGTGCCAGCAGTTTGAACACAGATACGCAGTATTTT. The rearrangement joins TRBV27 to TRBJ2-3; D unresolved. The ends were cut back, 3 bases at V and 2 bases at J, with 3 bases in the middle. This CDR3 region has 12 residues. The germline CDR1 and CDR2 sequences are MNHEY and SMNVEV (reference sequence).

CDR3 sequence (DNA): TGCGCCAGCAGCCAAGAGAGTTTTTGGGGGAGGGACAATGAGCAGTTCTTC. It translates to CASSQESFWGRDNEQFF. The rearrangement links TRBV4-3 to TRBJ2-1, with 7 bases fitting TRBD2. The germline V gene encodes CDR1 LGHNA and CDR2 YSLEER. V was clipped by 0 bases and J by 5 bases; unmatched bases: 10. CDR3 length: 17 amino acids.

The V call is TRBV3-1 (or the pseudogene TRBV3-2), the J call TRBJ1-2; 9 nucleotides match TRBD1. The V and J ends lost 1 base and 4 bases, in that order; junction bases with no gene match: 4. CDR1 LGHDT and CDR2 YNNKEL come from the germline V gene (reference sequence). The CDR3 extends over 15 amino acids. CDR3 in amino acids: CASSQALTGGYGYTF. The CDR3 nucleotides are TGTGCCAGCAGCCAAGCCCTGACAGGGGGCTATGGCTACACCTTC.

CDR3 bases: TGTGCCAGCAGTCTACAGATTGGACTAGCGGGATTGGGCACAGATACGCAGTATTTT. Its protein is CASSLQIGLAGLGTDTQYF. This chain joins TRBV28 and TRBJ2-3, with TRBD2 matching 12 bases. Unmatched junction bases numbered 13, after V lost 5 bases and J lost 1 base. The CDR3 sequence is 19 residues long. Germline V gene data show CDR1 as MDHEN and CDR2 as SYDVKM.

The rearrangement uses TRBV6-2 or TRBV6-3 and TRBJ2-3, with D perhaps matching TRBD2 (6 bases). The CDR3 extends over 13 amino acids. Per germline, CDR1 MNHEY and CDR2 SVGEGT. V dropped 4 bases and J dropped 5 bases, with 10 bases sitting between them. The CDR3 coding sequence is TGTGCCAGCAGTTCGTGGAGGGGAGATACGCAGTATTTT. It encodes CASSSWRGDTQYF.

J is TRBJ1-3 and V is TRBV27; TRBD1 is a possible D gene (6 bases). The CDR3 sequence is 16 residues long. CDR1 is MNHEY and CDR2 is SMNVEV in the germline V gene (reference sequence). V shed 7 bases and J shed 1 base, with 17 bases lying between them. DNA of the CDR3: TGTGCCAGCATGCGGAGCTCAGGGACATCTGGAAACACCATATATTTT. It yields the protein CASMRSSGTSGNTIYF.

This chain links TRBV18 with TRBJ2-5; the D call may be TRBD1 or TRBD2 (5 bases each). Per the germline V gene, CDR1 is KGHSH and CDR2 is LQKENI. V was shortened by 3 bases and J by 3 bases, with 8 bases between the two germline ends. The CDR3 totals 13 residues. This CDR3 reads CASSPGPKETQYF. DNA of the CDR3: TGTGCCAGCTCACCGGGACCCAAAGAGACCCAGTACTTC.

The gene calls are TRBV7-3 and TRBJ1-1, with D perhaps TRBD1 (6 bases). The CDR3 length is 16 residues. Germline V gene data show CDR1 as SGHTA and CDR2 as FQGTGA. Trimming pared 4 bases from V and 1 base from J, leaving 16 bases between. CDR3 sequence reads: CASSYKGGAQNTEAFF. CDR3 DNA: TGTGCCAGCAGCTACAAAGGGGGGGCGCAGAACACTGAAGCTTTCTTT.

The V call is TRBV25-1, the J call TRBJ1-3; TRBD1 is a possible D gene (5 bases). The V end lost 1 base, the J end lost 0 bases, and 7 bases lay between the germline ends. CDR3 length: 15 residues. In germline, CDR1 is MGHDK, CDR2 SYGVNS. The CDR3 sequence is CASSESGASGNTIYF. CDR3 bases: TGTGCCAGCAGTGAATCTGGGGCCTCTGGAAACACCATATATTTT.

This clone was seen just once. At one boundary the junction diverges from the germline segment, which might be a read error. The chain recombines TRBV9 with TRBJ2-7; possibly TRBD1 or TRBD2 for D (5 bases each). CDR3 length: 15 amino acids. In germline, CDR1 is SGDLS, CDR2 YYNGEE. Here the CDR3 reads CASSVDPSGLTTMEF. In DNA, the CDR3 is TGTGCCAGCAGCGTAGATCCTTCGGGGCTAACTACGATGGAGTTC.

The V call is TRBV6-4, the J call TRBJ2-1, with D unresolved. V was clipped by 3 bases and J by 12 bases, with 6 bases between them. Looked up from germline, CDR1 is MRHNA and CDR2 is SNTAGT. CDR3 size: 10 residues. In DNA form, the CDR3 reads TGTGCCAGCAGTGAAAAATTGCAGTTCTTC. Its translation: CASSEKLQFF.

This chain uses TRBV11-2 with TRBJ1-6; D not certain. The CDR3 is made up of 15 amino acids. The germline V and J ends were trimmed by 5 bases and 0 bases, with 8 bases remaining between them. The germline gives CDR1 SGHAT, CDR2 FQNNGV. The DNA for the CDR3 is TGTGCCAGCAGCGCACTAAGCTCCTATAATTCACCCCTCCACTTT. It specifies CASSALSSYNSPLHF.

The rearrangement uses TRBV5-1 and TRBJ2-3, with TRBD2 matching 11 bases. From germline, CDR1 is SGHRS and CDR2 YFSETQ. CDR3 length: 15 amino acids. The V gene end was trimmed by 8 bases and the J gene end by 1 base; junction bases not matched to a gene: 6. The chain's CDR3 is CASIELAGGTDTQYF. In DNA, the CDR3 is TGCGCCAGTATAGAACTAGCGGGGGGCACAGATACGCAGTATTTT.

The rearrangement joins TRBV7-2 to TRBJ2-3; D possibly corresponds to TRBD2 (5 bases). There are 12 residues in the CDR3. The V gene lost 5 bases and the J gene lost 5 bases, with 8 bases spanning the gap. Germline CDR1 and CDR2: SGHTA and FQGNSA. CDR3 residues: CASSTGLDTQYF. DNA of the CDR3: TGTGCCAGCAGCACTGGACTAGATACGCAGTATTTT.

The V and J genes are TRBV15 and TRBJ1-1, with TRBD1 identical over 8 bases. Germline assignment: CDR1 LNHNV and CDR2 YYDKDF (reference sequence). The CDR3 is 14 amino acids. V lost 7 bases, J lost 5 bases, and 9 bases stayed unmatched. In DNA, the CDR3 is TGTGCCACCAACACTTACAGGGGGAGGACTGAAGCTTTCTTT. This gives the protein CATNTYRGRTEAFF. The full variable domain, its missing parts supplied by reference TRBV15 and TRBJ1-1, is DAMVIQNPRYQVTQFGKPVTLSCSQTLNHNVMYWYQQKSSQAPKLLFHYYDKDFNNEADTPDNFQSRRPNTSFCFLDIRSPGLGDTAMYLCATNTYRGRTEAFFGQGTRLTVV.

This chain joins TRBV19 and TRBJ1-2; 7 bases agree with TRBD1. Trimming at V came to 6 bases and at J to 4 bases, leaving 5 bases not matched to a gene. Germline V gene data show CDR1 as LNHDA and CDR2 as SQIVND (reference sequence). The CDR3 spans 13 residues. The CDR3 coding sequence is TGTGCCAGTAGCCCAGGGGGTAGCTATGGCTACACCTTC. It codes for CASSPGGSYGYTF. Combining the CDR3 with reference TRBV19 and TRBJ1-2 gives the whole variable domain DGGITQSPKYLFRKEGQNVTLSCEQNLNHDAMYWYRQDPGQGLRLIYYSQIVNDFQKGDIAEGYSVSREKKESFPLTVTSAQKNPTAFYLCASSPGGSYGYTFGSGTRLTVV.

The genes are TRBV18 and TRBJ2-7; 9 nucleotides agree with TRBD1. This CDR3 region has 15 residues. V lost 3 bases to trimming and J lost 0 bases; unmatched junction nucleotides: 3. In germline, CDR1 is KGHSH, CDR2 LQKENI. CDR3 protein: CASSPWDRVSYEQYF. The CDR3 region has the DNA TGTGCCAGCTCACCCTGGGACAGGGTCTCCTACGAGCAGTACTTC.

V usage is TRBV5-4 and J usage is TRBJ1-3, with TRBD1 identical over 7 bases. This CDR3 comprises 18 residues. J gave up 0 bases and V 3 bases, and 12 bases lay outside the gene matches. The V gene's germline CDR1 is SGHNT and CDR2 YYREEE (reference sequence). Here the CDR3 reads CASSSERLQGFSGNTIYF. The CDR3 nucleotides are TGTGCCAGCAGCTCCGAGCGATTACAGGGGTTCTCTGGAAACACCATATATTTT.

The V call is TRBV29-1, the J call TRBJ2-1; D is unclear. This CDR3 region has 11 residues. Per germline, CDR1 SQVTM and CDR2 ANQGSEA. V lost 4 bases and J 7 bases, leaving 8 bases between the germline ends. CDR3 region: CSVGFGNEQFF. In DNA, the CDR3 is TGCAGCGTTGGATTTGGAAATGAGCAGTTCTTC.